A single TCR beta chain is shown here with its context. The entry originates in a study of blood T cells in healthy people across ages. Through a sample-barcoded 5' primer and a J-beta primer mix, a second PCR was run for roughly 7 to 11 cycles. One entry per CDR3 protein results from TCRdb running MiXCR on the 5' RACE reads. The sample shows roughly 1.9 million distinct CDR3 sequences, 35% to 50% of them seen only once. This sequence originates from a human donor in good health. Sequences were obtained from blood.

The CDR3 here is CASTKDLNTEAFF. Here the CDR3 DNA reads TGCGCCAGCACCAAGGACCTGAACACTGAAGCTTTCTTT. The chain employs TRBV4-3 and TRBJ1-1; the D is unclear. The germline V gene has CDR1 LGHNA and CDR2 YSLEER. V shed 7 bases and J shed 0 bases, with 9 bases lying between them. The CDR3 covers 13 residues.